This TCR beta chain was observed in a study of CD8 T cells in ankylosing spondylitis. In TCRdb, the 5' RACE reads were re-called with MiXCR into one record per CDR3 protein. Of 290,000 or so distinct CDR3 sequences detected, roughly 20% appear once; the ten largest clones hold about 3.5%. Per germline, CDR1 DFQATT and CDR2 SNEGSKA (reference sequence). The germline V and J ends were trimmed by 3 bases and 5 bases, with 25 bases remaining between them. The CDR3 extends over 17 amino acids. The sample comprised blood, either unsorted or a sorted T cell fraction (not recorded which). This clonotype was sampled from a female donor with ankylosing spondylitis or in good health (not recorded which). The J gene is TRBJ1-1, the V gene TRBV20-1; tentatively, D is TRBD1 (5 bases). This chain's CDR3 is CSARSLGRGLGGTEAFF. The DNA of the CDR3 is TGCAGTGCTAGGTCCCTAGGGAGGGGCCTAGGAGGGACTGAAGCTTTCTTT.